A single sample is the source of the 13 T cell receptor beta chains below, sequenced in a study of T cell changes during pregnancy in multiple sclerosis. This table comes from immunoSEQ multiplex PCR, and its TCRdb copy is limited to in-frame clones, with some not included. The sample holds about 47,000 clones, 80% to 95% seen once. The material sequenced was peripheral blood, taken in the third trimester of pregnancy. The receptors originated from a female donor with multiple sclerosis, enrolled in a pregnancy study.

This clone was observed many times. The rearrangement links TRBV2 to TRBJ1-3, with D possibly being TRBD1 (5 bases). Germline CDR1 SNHLY, CDR2 FYNNEI. There are 14 residues in the CDR3. With 7 bases removed from V and 3 bases from J, the gap between germline ends came to 13 bases. DNA of the CDR3: TGTGCCAGCAATCAAGGGGCGGATGGAAACACCATATATTTT. Its protein product is CASNQGADGNTIYF.

The chain is built from TRBV6-1 and TRBJ1-5; D is unresolved. Germline V gene data show CDR1 as MNHNS and CDR2 as SASEGT. This CDR3 has 13 amino acids. Trimming removed 2 bases from V and 6 bases from J, with 8 bases in between. The CDR3 DNA is TGTGCCAGCAGTGAAAGACGGGTTCAGCCCCAGCATTTT. This translates into CASSERRVQPQHF.

The rearrangement joins TRBV7-3 to TRBJ2-7, with 9 nucleotides matching TRBD1. The germline gives CDR1 SGHTA, CDR2 FQGTGA. The CDR3 covers 15 residues. Unmatched junction bases numbered 11, after V lost 4 bases and J lost 7 bases. CDR3 sequence reads: CASSSQGAGAGEQYF. In DNA, the CDR3 is TGTGCCAGCAGCTCACAGGGGGCGGGTGCAGGAGAGCAGTACTTC.

The chain carries TRBV27 and TRBJ2-1, with a possible D match to TRBD2 (5 bases). CDR3 length: 13 amino acids. Germline V gives CDR1 MNHEY, CDR2 SMNVEV (reference sequence). With 5 bases removed from V and 7 bases from J, the gap between germline ends came to 12 bases. CDR3 DNA sequence: TGTGCCAGCAGTACTAGAGCGGCGAATGAGCAGTTCTTC. This translates into CASSTRAANEQFF.

V usage is TRBV10-3 and J usage is TRBJ2-7; D gene unclear. With 10 bases removed from V and 0 bases from J, the gap between germline ends came to 10 bases. The germline V gene has CDR1 ENHRY and CDR2 SYGVKD. The CDR3 is made up of 12 amino acids. CDR3 sequence: CATRSTSYEQYF. The CDR3 DNA reads as TGTGCCACCCGGTCTACCTCCTACGAGCAGTACTTC.

This sequence joins TRBV9 and TRBJ2-7; D might be TRBD2 (5 bases). CDR3 length: 13 residues. The ends were cut back, 4 bases at V and 3 bases at J, with 11 bases in the middle. CDR1 is SGDLS and CDR2 is YYNGEE in the germline V gene. The CDR3 region is CASSLGRGYEQYF. The CDR3 nucleotides read TGTGCCAGCAGCCTAGGACGGGGCTACGAGCAGTACTTC.

The chain carries TRBV27 and TRBJ2-3, with no clear D. The CDR3 is 15 amino acids. The V and J ends lost 5 bases and 4 bases respectively, with 16 bases between them. Germline CDR1 reads MNHEY; CDR2 reads SMNVEV (reference sequence). The CDR3 sequence is CASSPRWATSDTQYF. CDR3 coding DNA: TGTGCCAGCAGTCCTCGCTGGGCGACCTCAGATACGCAGTATTTT.

V and J are TRBV4-1 and TRBJ1-1; TRBD1 is a possible D gene (5 bases). The CDR3 length is 13 residues. The germline V gene encodes CDR1 MGHRA and CDR2 YSYEKL. V gave up 5 bases and J gave up 8 bases, with 15 bases separating them. CDR3 sequence: CASSSQGLREAFF. As DNA, the CDR3 is TGCGCCAGCAGCTCGCAGGGACTAAGAGAAGCTTTCTTT.

The chain recombines TRBV28 with TRBJ2-7; weak D call: TRBD1 (5 bases). Germline CDR1 and CDR2: MDHEN and SYDVKM. The CDR3 has 13 residues. Trimming left V 10 bases short and J 0 bases short, with 13 bases between. The CDR3 nucleotides are TGTGCCACCATCTTTCAGGGCTCCTACGAGCAGTACTTC. It translates to CATIFQGSYEQYF.

The rearrangement uses TRBV11-3 and TRBJ2-1; 13 nucleotides agree with TRBD2. Unmatched junction bases numbered 4, after V lost 5 bases and J lost 6 bases. This CDR3 spans 15 amino acids. Per the germline V gene, CDR1 is SGHNT and CDR2 is YENEEA. The CDR3 sequence: CASSDTSGRANEQFF. Written as DNA, the CDR3 is TGTGCCAGCAGCGATACTAGCGGGAGGGCCAATGAGCAGTTCTTC.

In its sample, this clone was seen once. V usage is TRBV19 and J usage is TRBJ1-1, with TRBD1 matching 8 bases. Per the germline V gene, CDR1 is LNHDA and CDR2 is SQIVND (reference sequence). V lost 3 bases to trimming and J lost 1 base; unmatched junction nucleotides: 4. This CDR3 has 15 amino acids. CDR3 bases: TGTGCCAGTAGTATTAGAACAGGGGGGAACACTGAAGCTTTCTTT. Protein product: CASSIRTGGNTEAFF.

This chain uses TRBV28 with TRBJ2-1; a weak D match, TRBD2 (7 bases). V gave up 3 bases and J gave up 5 bases, with 20 bases separating them. The V gene's germline CDR1 is MDHEN and CDR2 SYDVKM. CDR3 length: 17 residues. The CDR3 coding sequence is TGTGCCAGCAGTTTCAAAGGACAGCGGGGAGTTAACAATGAGCAGTTCTTC. Translation gives CASSFKGQRGVNNEQFF.

This chain uses TRBV29-1 with TRBJ1-1, with 7 nucleotides matching TRBD1. Germline CDR1 is SQVTM and CDR2 is ANQGSEA. Trimming cost V 6 bases and J 3 bases; bases outside gene matches: 10. The CDR3 contains 14 residues. DNA for the CDR3: TGCAGCGTCCACGCAACAGGGGTGGACACTGAAGCTTTCTTT. It encodes CSVHATGVDTEAFF.